Listed here are 28 T cell receptor beta chains from one sample, sequenced in a study of blood T cell repertoires in COVID-19. Data came from immunoSEQ multiplex PCR; TCRdb stores just in-frame clones and leaves some out. The sample comprises 150,000 to 200,000 clones, 90% of which are singletons, and over 15% rests with the top ten. Material: peripheral blood. The receptors stem from a man between 60 and 70 years old with active or convalescent COVID-19.

A single count supports this clone. This chain links TRBV18 with TRBJ1-1; TRBD1 matches at 9 bases. CDR3 length: 13 residues. V lost 6 bases and J lost 3; bases outside the gene matches: 2. CDR1 and CDR2 from the germline V gene are KGHSH and LQKENI. For the CDR3, the DNA is TGTGCCAGCTCCAGGACAGGGGACACTGAAGCTTTCTTT. Its translation: CASSRTGDTEAFF.

The gene calls are TRBV3-1 (or the pseudogene TRBV3-2) and TRBJ2-5, with 12 bases that match TRBD2. Germline trimming cut 0 bases from V and 6 bases from J; bases unmatched to any gene: 8. This CDR3 is 17 amino acids long. Germline V gives CDR1 LGHDT, CDR2 YNNKEL (reference sequence). CDR3 bases: TGTGCCAGCAGCCAAGACGGACTAGCGGGACCCTTGAAGACCCAGTACTTC. Its translation is CASSQDGLAGPLKTQYF.

This clone was recorded once. This chain uses TRBV5-1 with TRBJ1-2, with D unresolved. CDR1 is SGHRS and CDR2 is YFSETQ in the germline V gene. The germline V and J ends were trimmed by 2 bases and 4 bases, with 12 bases remaining between them. The CDR3 sequence is 14 residues long. This CDR3 is CASSFGGRSYGYTF. The CDR3 DNA follows: TGCGCCAGCAGCTTCGGAGGACGTTCCTATGGCTACACCTTC. Variable domain in full (rest from reference TRBV5-1 and TRBJ1-2): KAGVTQTPRYLIKTRGQQVTLSCSPISGHRSVSWYQQTPGQGLQFLFEYFSETQRNKGNFPGRFSGRQFSNSRSEMNVSTLELGDSALYLCASSFGGRSYGYTFGSGTRLTVV.

This sequence joins TRBV5-1 and TRBJ1-1; TRBD1 is a possible D gene (5 bases). The CDR3 is 13 amino acids. Trimming removed 4 bases at V and 1 base at J, with 8 bases between. In germline, CDR1 is SGHRS, CDR2 YFSETQ. The CDR3 sequence is CASSRQKNTEAFF. For the CDR3, the DNA is TGCGCCAGCAGCAGACAGAAGAACACTGAAGCTTTCTTT.

The chain couples TRBV6-1 to TRBJ1-6, with D unclear. V dropped 2 bases and J dropped 6 bases, with 8 bases sitting between them. Germline V gene lookup returns CDR1 MNHNS and CDR2 SASEGT. The CDR3 is made up of 14 amino acids. This chain's CDR3 is CASSEYSSNSPLHF. The CDR3 DNA reads as TGTGCCAGCAGTGAATACAGTTCTAATTCACCCCTCCACTTT.

This clone was counted only a few times. One end of the junction varies from germline; a read error may be responsible. The rearrangement uses TRBV19 and TRBJ1-2; maybe TRBD1 (6 bases). The CDR3 is made up of 14 amino acids. From germline, CDR1 is LNHDA and CDR2 SQIVND (reference sequence). In DNA, the CDR3 is TGTGTCAGTAGTATGGGGGGGGCCTCCGTTGGCTACACCTTC. This encodes CVSSMGGASVGYTF.

This clone is a singleton in its sample. This chain links TRBV19 with TRBJ2-7; 7 bases map to TRBD1. The junction had 9 bases not matched to a gene; V was cut back by 6 bases and J by 1 base. The CDR3 has 15 amino acids. CDR1 and CDR2 from the germline V gene are LNHDA and SQIVND (reference sequence). The CDR3 region is CASSRTGTESYEQYF. CDR3 coding DNA: TGTGCCAGTAGCCGAACCGGGACAGAATCCTACGAGCAGTACTTC.

The V call is TRBV3-1 (or the pseudogene TRBV3-2), the J call TRBJ2-3; D is ambiguous. The germline CDR1 and CDR2 sequences are LGHDT and YNNKEL (reference sequence). V was trimmed by 5 bases and J by 6 bases, leaving 6 bases between them. The CDR3 is 11 amino acids. The CDR3 loop is CASSSSDTQYF. CDR3 nucleotides: TGTGCCAGCAGCTCTTCCGATACGCAGTATTTT.

This clone has just one count. The rearrangement joins TRBV6-5 to TRBJ1-3; 11 positions agree with TRBD1. Germline V CDR1 and CDR2: MNHEY, SVGAGI. V was clipped by 4 bases and J by 5 bases; unmatched bases: 7. CDR3 size: 16 residues. The CDR3 nucleotides are TGTGCCAGCAGTTCCGCGGGACAGGGGGAACGAAACACCATATATTTT. Translated, it gives CASSSAGQGERNTIYF.

The chain joins TRBV5-1 to TRBJ2-7; a weak D match, TRBD2 (7 bases). Trimming took 6 bases from V and 2 from J, leaving 12 bases between them. CDR1 is SGHRS, CDR2 YFSETQ, per germline. The CDR3 is 13 residues long. CDR3 loop: CASTSGDTYEQYF. CDR3 DNA: TGCGCCAGCACCAGCGGGGACACCTACGAGCAGTACTTC.

This chain joins TRBV18 and TRBJ1-2, with D possibly matching TRBD1 (5 bases). CDR1 and CDR2 from the germline V gene are KGHSH and LQKENI. CDR3 length equals 14 residues. V lost 2 bases to trimming and J lost 12 bases, with 19 bases between them. CDR3 protein: CASSPGRQGVVHTF. CDR3 nucleotides: TGTGCCAGCTCACCAGGCCGTCAGGGCGTCGTTCACACCTTC.

The V and J genes are TRBV7-9 and TRBJ1-5; no clear D. V was cut by 2 bases and J by 4 bases, with 15 bases left in between. The CDR3 sequence is 16 residues long. Looked up from germline, CDR1 is SEHNR and CDR2 is FQNEAQ (reference sequence). CDR3 sequence: CASSLWREGLNQPQHF. CDR3 coding DNA: TGTGCCAGCAGCTTATGGAGGGAGGGCCTAAATCAGCCCCAGCATTTT. Complete variable domain (other parts from reference TRBV7-9 and TRBJ1-5): DTGVSQNPRHKITKRGQNVTFRCDPISEHNRLYWYRQTLGQGPEFLTYFQNEAQLEKSRLLSDRFSAERPKGSFSTLEIQRTEQGDSAMYLCASSLWREGLNQPQHFGDGTRLSIL.

The table lists this clone with a count of one. Other DNA sequences in this sample translate to the same CDR3. The V call is TRBV30, the J call TRBJ1-1; 11 nucleotides line up with TRBD1. The germline V gene has CDR1 GTSNPN and CDR2 SVGIG (reference sequence). This CDR3 comprises 13 residues. Trimming removed 3 bases from V and 3 bases from J; junction bases left unmatched: 0. The CDR3 loop is CAWRGQGDTEAFF. The CDR3 DNA is TGTGCCTGGAGGGGACAGGGGGACACTGAAGCTTTCTTT. Filled out from reference TRBV30 and TRBJ1-1, the complete variable domain reads SQTIHQWPATLVQPVGSPLSLECTVEGTSNPNLYWYRQAAGRGLQLLFYSVGIGQISSEVPQNLSASRPQDRQFILSSKKLLLSDSGFYLCAWRGQGDTEAFFGQGTRLTVV.

Of note for this clone: Different DNA sequences within this sample yield the same CDR3. The gene calls are TRBV6-1 and TRBJ1-2; D remains unclear. V lost 2 bases, J lost 5 bases, and 6 bases lay in between. The CDR3 runs 12 residues. The germline V gene encodes CDR1 MNHNS and CDR2 SASEGT. The CDR3 nucleotides read TGTGCCAGCAGTGAACCCAGATATGGCTACACCTTC. Encoded protein: CASSEPRYGYTF.

This chain links TRBV18 with TRBJ2-7; 11 positions agree with TRBD2. This CDR3 spans 16 amino acids. The ends lost 3 bases at V and 2 bases at J; junction bases unmatched: 6. Germline V gene sequence: CDR1 KGHSH, CDR2 LQKENI. The CDR3 sequence is CASSPAPSGRTYEQYF. CDR3 DNA sequence: TGTGCCAGCTCACCCGCTCCTAGCGGGAGGACCTACGAGCAGTACTTC.

This clone was seen a few times. This chain links TRBV6-5 with TRBJ1-2; 11 nucleotides agree with TRBD1. This CDR3 spans 14 amino acids. The germline gives CDR1 MNHEY, CDR2 SVGAGI. Trimming took 6 bases from V and 4 from J; bases not matched to a gene: 4. CDR3 coding DNA: TGTGCCAGCAGCAGGACAGGGGGCGGCTATGGCTACACCTTC. This codes for CASSRTGGGYGYTF.

DNA of the CDR3: TGCGCCAGCAGCGGGGGACTAGCGGACGGTGTGGATGGTGAGCAGTTCTTC. This translates into CASSGGLADGVDGEQFF. The V gene is TRBV5-1, the J gene TRBJ2-1; 11 bases are shared with TRBD2. There are 17 residues in the CDR3. V was clipped by 4 bases and J by 9 bases; unmatched bases: 15. Germline CDR1 and CDR2: SGHRS and YFSETQ.

This clone was counted once. The J gene is TRBJ2-2, the V gene TRBV2; TRBD1 matches 7 bases. Germline values: CDR1 SNHLY, CDR2 FYNNEI. V dropped 6 bases and J dropped 2; count of bases not matched to a gene: 6. The CDR3 runs 15 residues. CDR3 bases: TGTGCCAGCAGATTACGGGACAGTAACACCGGGGAGCTGTTTTTT. It yields the protein CASRLRDSNTGELFF.

The V gene is TRBV5-1, the J gene TRBJ1-5; the match to TRBD1 covers 9 bases. From germline, CDR1 is SGHRS and CDR2 YFSETQ. Trimming took 3 bases from V and 3 from J; bases not matched to a gene: 4. The length of the CDR3 is 15 residues. For the CDR3, the DNA is TGCGCCAGCAGCTCAGGGACAGGGATCAATCAGCCCCAGCATTTT. Translated, it gives CASSSGTGINQPQHF.

This chain uses TRBV10-3 with TRBJ1-1, with TRBD1 identical over 10 bases. The CDR3 extends over 16 amino acids. J was trimmed by 6 bases and V by 1 base; bases with no gene match: 8. In germline, CDR1 is ENHRY, CDR2 SYGVKD. CDR3 sequence reads: CAISELRTGGFPEAFF. The CDR3 region has the DNA TGTGCCATCAGTGAGTTAAGGACAGGGGGGTTCCCTGAAGCTTTCTTT.

A word on this clone: This specimen includes other DNA sequences encoding the same CDR3. The rearrangement links TRBV2 to TRBJ1-5; 7 bases line up with TRBD1. The CDR3 sequence is 15 residues long. J gave up 0 bases and V 4 bases, and 3 bases lay outside the gene matches. Per the germline V gene, CDR1 is SNHLY and CDR2 is FYNNEI. This CDR3 is CASSVTGDSNQPQHF. In DNA, the CDR3 is TGTGCCAGCAGTGTTACAGGGGATAGCAATCAGCCCCAGCATTTT.

The sample holds a few counts of this clone. The V and J genes are TRBV9 and TRBJ2-3, with D tentatively TRBD1 (6 bases). This CDR3 spans 16 amino acids. Trimming left V 1 base short and J 2 bases short, with 14 bases between. Germline-derived CDR1 and CDR2 are SGDLS and YYNGEE. For the CDR3, the DNA is TGTGCCAGCAGCGTAAGGGCAGGGGTGGACACAGATACGCAGTATTTT. It is translated as CASSVRAGVDTDTQYF.

This clone has a single count. The chain combines TRBV6-5 with TRBJ1-2; 7 bases match TRBD1. Unmatched junction bases numbered 13, after V lost 2 bases and J lost 7 bases. This CDR3 has 16 residues. In germline, CDR1 is MNHEY, CDR2 SVGAGI. CDR3 protein: CASSYPRGQAWAGYTF. The CDR3 DNA reads TGTGCCAGCAGTTACCCTAGAGGACAGGCCTGGGCTGGCTACACCTTC.

This clone was detected a few times. The DNA of the CDR3 is TGCGCCAGCAGCCTCGGACAGACCCAGAACACTGAAGCTTTCTTT. It is translated as CASSLGQTQNTEAFF. This sequence joins TRBV5-1 and TRBJ1-1, with a weak D call TRBD1 (6 bases). The germline gives CDR1 SGHRS, CDR2 YFSETQ. V lost 4 bases and J lost 1, with 14 bases in between. The CDR3 length is 15 residues.

This chain links TRBV2 with TRBJ1-5; TRBD1 matches at 9 bases. Germline V gene lookup returns CDR1 SNHLY and CDR2 FYNNEI. CDR3 size: 14 residues. V gave up 7 bases and J gave up 6 bases; unmatched junction bases: 7. The CDR3 region has the DNA TGTGCCAGCAAACAACAGGGGGCTGGTCAGCCCCAGCATTTT. Encoded protein: CASKQQGAGQPQHF. Combining the CDR3 with reference TRBV2 and TRBJ1-5 gives the whole variable domain EPEVTQTPSHQVTQMGQEVILRCVPISNHLYFYWYRQILGQKVEFLVSFYNNEISEKSEIFDDQFSVERPDGSNFTLKIRSTKLEDSAMYFCASKQQGAGQPQHFGDGTRLSIL.

The V gene is TRBV19, the J gene TRBJ2-3; 10 nucleotides match TRBD2. Germline CDR1 is LNHDA and CDR2 is SQIVND (reference sequence). V lost 6 bases and J lost 0; bases outside the gene matches: 3. The CDR3 spans 15 residues. This CDR3 is CASRSSGRSTDTQYF. CDR3 DNA: TGTGCCAGTAGATCTAGCGGGAGAAGCACAGATACGCAGTATTTT.

The rearrangement joins TRBV29-1 to TRBJ1-1; D uncertain. The CDR3 totals 10 residues. Trimming stripped 5 bases from V and 3 bases from J, with 4 bases between. Per the germline V gene, CDR1 is SQVTM and CDR2 is ANQGSEA. The DNA of the CDR3 is TGCAGCGTTTATCACACTGAAGCTTTCTTT. Residues: CSVYHTEAFF.

This chain joins TRBV6-5 and TRBJ2-7; D possibly corresponds to TRBD2 (5 bases). Trimming left V 5 bases short and J 9 bases short, with 11 bases between. The CDR3 has 11 residues. Germline V gives CDR1 MNHEY, CDR2 SVGAGI. For the CDR3, the DNA is TGTGCCAGCAGTCCGGCTAGCCGGCAGTACTTC. Its protein is CASSPASRQYF.